These 20 T cell receptor beta chains were all obtained from the same sample, sequenced in a study of blood T cell repertoires in COVID-19. Repertoires were generated with immunoSEQ multiplex PCR, while TCRdb's copy carries only in-frame clones and drops some. The data hold nearly 350,000 clones, with around nine tenths observed a single time. The specimen was peripheral blood. These receptors came from a woman aged 18-35 years who had recovered from COVID-19.

The V gene is TRBV11-3, the J gene TRBJ2-1, with 7 bases identical to TRBD2. The CDR3 runs to 17 residues. Trimming took 1 base from V and 4 from J; bases not matched to a gene: 10. Germline-derived CDR1 and CDR2 are SGHNT and YENEEA. CDR3 bases: TGTGCCAGCAGCTTAGTTCTCGCTAGCGGCGGATACAATGAGCAGTTCTTC. This translates into CASSLVLASGGYNEQFF. The full variable domain, rest sourced from reference TRBV11-3 and TRBJ2-1, is EAGVVQSPRYKIIEKKQPVAFWCNPISGHNTLYWYLQNLGQGPELLIRYENEEAVDDSQLPKDRFSAERLKGVDSTLKIQPAELGDSAVYLCASSLVLASGGYNEQFFGPGTRLTVL.

The chain links TRBV9 to TRBJ1-2; 7 bases are a match to TRBD1. Looked up from germline, CDR1 is SGDLS and CDR2 is YYNGEE. J lost 14 bases, V lost 0 bases, and 10 bases had no gene match. The CDR3 totals 13 residues. The CDR3 protein is CASSVVVEGALTF. DNA for the CDR3: TGTGCCAGCAGCGTAGTGGTTGAGGGGGCGCTGACCTTC.

The chain couples TRBV27 to TRBJ2-3, with TRBD2 matching over 11 bases. The CDR3 totals 18 residues. Germline assignment: CDR1 MNHEY and CDR2 SMNVEV (reference sequence). V lost 5 bases, J lost 0 bases, and 10 bases stayed unmatched. DNA for the CDR3: TGTGCCAGCAGTCCCGACAAGGGACTAGCGGTTAGCACAGATACGCAGTATTTT. Translating gives CASSPDKGLAVSTDTQYF.

This clone came up once. The gene calls are TRBV25-1 and TRBJ2-6, with D maybe TRBD2 (5 bases). The CDR3 covers 16 residues. Trimming stripped 3 bases from V and 3 bases from J, with 12 bases between. CDR1 is MGHDK and CDR2 is SYGVNS in the germline V gene. CDR3 DNA sequence: TGTGCCAGCAGTGACGGCCGGGGATATGGGGCCAACGTCCTGACTTTC. Encoded protein: CASSDGRGYGANVLTF.

The chain has TRBV11-2 and TRBJ1-1; TRBD1 matches at 7 bases. This CDR3 region has 13 residues. Germline V gene data show CDR1 as SGHAT and CDR2 as FQNNGV. The J segment lost 10 bases and the V segment lost 4 bases, leaving 9 bases of the junction unmatched. The chain's CDR3 is CASSSNEGARAFF. CDR3 DNA sequence: TGTGCCAGCAGCTCAAATGAGGGGGCACGAGCTTTCTTT.

Only a few counts were recorded for this clone. This chain links TRBV30 with TRBJ1-2, with D hard to call. Trimming shortened V by 2 bases and J by 3 bases, and 16 bases separated the two germline ends. CDR1 GTSNPN and CDR2 SVGIG come from the germline V gene (reference sequence). The CDR3 length is 15 residues. The CDR3 nucleotides are TGTGCCTGGAGTTTTGGTCGGGTCGGGGACTATGGCTACACCTTC. This codes for CAWSFGRVGDYGYTF. Full variable domain (remainder filled in from reference TRBV30 and TRBJ1-2): SQTIHQWPATLVQPVGSPLSLECTVEGTSNPNLYWYRQAAGRGLQLLFYSVGIGQISSEVPQNLSASRPQDRQFILSSKKLLLSDSGFYLCAWSFGRVGDYGYTFGSGTRLTVV.

The chain carries TRBV18 and TRBJ1-1; TRBD1 matches 9 bases. The CDR3 is 17 residues long. From germline, CDR1 is KGHSH and CDR2 LQKENI. Trimming at V came to 1 base and at J to 0 bases, leaving 6 bases not matched to a gene. The CDR3 here is CASSPRNRGLLNTEAFF. The CDR3 DNA reads as TGTGCCAGCTCACCACGGAACAGGGGGCTTTTGAACACTGAAGCTTTCTTT.

This clone is a singleton in its sample. The chain couples TRBV21-1 to TRBJ1-1. TRBV21-1 represents a pseudogene. The CDR3 sequence is 14 residues long. This chain's CDR3 is CASSPGRLNTEAFF. The CDR3 DNA follows: TGTGCCAGCAGCCCAGGGAGGCTGAACACTGAAGCTTTCTTT.

The chain couples TRBV4-1 to TRBJ2-1, with a weak D call TRBD1 (7 bases). CDR1 and CDR2 from the germline V gene are MGHRA and YSYEKL. V dropped 4 bases and J dropped 3 bases, with 16 bases sitting between them. CDR3 length: 16 amino acids. CDR3 DNA: TGCGCCAGCAGCCTGCGGGGAAGGGGGCTCTACAATGAGCAGTTCTTC. It encodes CASSLRGRGLYNEQFF.

The chain couples TRBV29-1 to TRBJ2-2; TRBD1 matches 8 bases. CDR3 length: 16 amino acids. Losses at the gene ends were 1 base for V and 6 bases for J; bases not matched to a gene: 10. Germline CDR1 SQVTM, CDR2 ANQGSEA. For the CDR3, the DNA is TGCAGCGTTGAAGCTCCCCTGGACAGGGATGCCGGGGAGCTGTTTTTT. It specifies CSVEAPLDRDAGELFF.

This clone was counted once. The chain joins TRBV6-5 to TRBJ2-5, with 10 nucleotides matching TRBD2. Germline V lookup: CDR1 MNHEY, CDR2 SVGAGI. With 7 bases clipped from V and 3 bases from J, the junction kept 5 bases outside the gene matches. The CDR3 has 14 residues. For the CDR3, the DNA is TGTGCCAGCATTGGAAGCGGGAGGGAAGAGACCCAGTACTTC. Amino acid sequence: CASIGSGREETQYF.

The chain recombines TRBV6-2 or TRBV6-3 with TRBJ2-2; 9 nucleotides agree with TRBD2. The CDR3 length is 17 residues. V trimming: 4 bases; J trimming: 3 bases; junction bases outside the gene matches: 9. Per germline, CDR1 MNHEY and CDR2 SVGEGT. CDR3 in DNA: TGTGCCAGCAGTTTTCGGGGCGGGAGGGCCCACACCGGGGAGCTGTTTTTT. This translates into CASSFRGGRAHTGELFF.

The rearrangement uses TRBV7-9 and TRBJ2-1; possibly TRBD1 for D (6 bases). Trimming removed 2 bases at V and 8 bases at J, with 25 bases between. The CDR3 length is 18 residues. CDR1 SEHNR and CDR2 FQNEAQ come from the germline V gene (reference sequence). The CDR3 DNA reads as TGTGCCAGCAGCTTAACCCTGGGTGTAGGGACACCTTTTGATGAGCAGTTCTTC. It specifies CASSLTLGVGTPFDEQFF.

The rearrangement joins TRBV7-2 to TRBJ1-1, with TRBD1 identical over 11 bases. Germline V CDR1 and CDR2: SGHTA, FQGNSA. With 1 base clipped from V and 6 bases from J, the junction kept 4 bases outside the gene matches. This CDR3 has 15 amino acids. The CDR3 DNA follows: TGTGCCAGCAGCTTAGGGACAGGGGGCGTCTCTGAAGCTTTCTTT. It translates to CASSLGTGGVSEAFF.

In this sample, this clone turned up once. V usage is TRBV10-3 and J usage is TRBJ2-2; tentatively, D is TRBD1 (7 bases). V lost 4 bases and J 4 bases, leaving 16 bases between the germline ends. From germline, CDR1 is ENHRY and CDR2 SYGVKD. The CDR3 covers 16 residues. The CDR3 DNA reads as TGTGCCATCAGTGGGACAGGAGGGGGTTCCACCGGGGAGCTGTTTTTT. Translation gives CAISGTGGGSTGELFF.

In its sample, this clone was seen once. The chain carries TRBV12-5 and TRBJ2-3, with TRBD2 matching 16 bases. Per the germline V gene, CDR1 is LGHNT and CDR2 is FRNRAP. The V gene end was trimmed by 6 bases and the J gene end by 6 bases; junction bases not matched to a gene: 3. The CDR3 spans 15 residues. DNA for the CDR3: TGTGCTAGTGGAACGGGACTAGCGGGGGGGGATACGCAGTATTTT. It translates to CASGTGLAGGDTQYF.

The chain is built from TRBV6-5 and TRBJ1-2; 7 bases are shared with TRBD1. Germline CDR1 is MNHEY and CDR2 is SVGAGI. Trimming at V came to 4 bases and at J to 4 bases, leaving 6 bases not matched to a gene. The CDR3 length is 14 residues. In DNA form, the CDR3 reads TGTGCCAGCAGTTCCGGGACAGCCTTCTATGGCTACACCTTC. Translating gives CASSSGTAFYGYTF.

Comments on this clone: This same CDR3 is encoded by further DNA sequences in the sample. This CDR3 reads CASSPRGAGAYNEQFF. The CDR3 nucleotides are TGTGCCAGCAGCCCCCGGGGAGCGGGAGCCTACAATGAGCAGTTCTTC. The chain is built from TRBV11-3 and TRBJ2-1; 8 bases are a match to TRBD2. The germline CDR1 and CDR2 sequences are SGHNT and YENEEA. This CDR3 has 16 amino acids. The V gene end was trimmed by 5 bases and the J gene end by 2 bases; junction bases not matched to a gene: 8. The full variable domain, completed using reference TRBV11-3 and TRBJ2-1, is EAGVVQSPRYKIIEKKQPVAFWCNPISGHNTLYWYLQNLGQGPELLIRYENEEAVDDSQLPKDRFSAERLKGVDSTLKIQPAELGDSAVYLCASSPRGAGAYNEQFFGPGTRLTVL.

The V and J genes are TRBV7-2 and TRBJ2-1; tentatively, D is TRBD1 (5 bases). Trimming pared 5 bases from V and 10 bases from J, leaving 15 bases between. CDR1 is SGHTA and CDR2 is FQGNSA in the germline V gene. The CDR3 consists of 13 residues. The CDR3 DNA sequence: TGTGCCAGCAGCACCAGACAGTCTTGGGAGCAGTTCTTC. Its translation: CASSTRQSWEQFF.

This clone has just a few counts. CDR3 coding DNA: TGTGCCAGCAGCCCCTATGGGGCCTTGCGGAATGAGCAGTTCTTC. Its translation: CASSPYGALRNEQFF. The genes are TRBV7-8 and TRBJ2-1; weak D call: TRBD1 (5 bases). The germline V and J ends were trimmed by 5 bases and 7 bases, with 18 bases remaining between them. This CDR3 is 15 amino acids long. CDR1 and CDR2 (germline): SGHVS, FQNEAQ.